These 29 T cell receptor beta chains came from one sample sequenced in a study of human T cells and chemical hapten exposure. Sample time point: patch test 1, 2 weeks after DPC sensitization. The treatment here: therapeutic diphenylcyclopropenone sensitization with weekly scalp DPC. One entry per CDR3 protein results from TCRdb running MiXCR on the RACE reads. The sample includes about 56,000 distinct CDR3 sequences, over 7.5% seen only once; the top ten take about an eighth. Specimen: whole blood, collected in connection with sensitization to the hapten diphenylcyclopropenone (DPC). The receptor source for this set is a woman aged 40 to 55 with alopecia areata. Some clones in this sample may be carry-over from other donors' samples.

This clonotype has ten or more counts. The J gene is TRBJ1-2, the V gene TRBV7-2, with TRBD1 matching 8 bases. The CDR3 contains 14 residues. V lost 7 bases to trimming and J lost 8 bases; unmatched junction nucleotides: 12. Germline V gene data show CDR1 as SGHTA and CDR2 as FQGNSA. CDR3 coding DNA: TGTGCCAGCACCGAAGGACAGGGTTTTAGGGGCTACACCTTC. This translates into CASTEGQGFRGYTF.

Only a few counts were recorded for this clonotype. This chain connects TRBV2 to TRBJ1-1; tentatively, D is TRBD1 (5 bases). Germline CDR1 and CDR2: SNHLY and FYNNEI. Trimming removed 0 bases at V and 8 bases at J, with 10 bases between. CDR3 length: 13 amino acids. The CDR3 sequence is CASSEARAGEAFF. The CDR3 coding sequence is TGTGCCAGCAGTGAAGCCCGGGCAGGGGAAGCTTTCTTT.

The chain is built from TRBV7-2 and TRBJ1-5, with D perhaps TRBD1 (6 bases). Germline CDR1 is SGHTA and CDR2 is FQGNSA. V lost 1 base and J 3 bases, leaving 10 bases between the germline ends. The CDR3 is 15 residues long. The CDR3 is CASSLEDSSNQPQHF. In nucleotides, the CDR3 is TGTGCCAGCAGCTTAGAGGACAGTTCCAATCAGCCCCAGCATTTT.

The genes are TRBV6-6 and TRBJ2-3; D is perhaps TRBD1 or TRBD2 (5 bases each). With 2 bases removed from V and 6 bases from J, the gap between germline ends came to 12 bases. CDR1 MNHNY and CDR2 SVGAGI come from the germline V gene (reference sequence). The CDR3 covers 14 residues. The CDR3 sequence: CASSYRRDADTQYF. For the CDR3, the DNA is TGTGCCAGCAGTTACCGTCGGGACGCCGATACGCAGTATTTT.

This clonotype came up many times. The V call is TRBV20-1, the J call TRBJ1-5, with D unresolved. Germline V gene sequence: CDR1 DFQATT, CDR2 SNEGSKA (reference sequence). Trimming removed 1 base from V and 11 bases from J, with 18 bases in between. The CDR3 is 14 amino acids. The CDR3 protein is CSARGRTQDVSQHF. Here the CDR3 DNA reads TGCAGTGCTAGAGGTCGTACCCAGGATGTGTCCCAGCATTTT.

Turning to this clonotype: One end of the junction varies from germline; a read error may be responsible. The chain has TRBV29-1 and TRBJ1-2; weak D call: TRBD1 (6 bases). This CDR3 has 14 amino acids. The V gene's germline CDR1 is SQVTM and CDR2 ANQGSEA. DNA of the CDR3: TGCAGCGTTAAAGACAGGAGTCATAACTATGGCTACACCTTC. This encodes CSVKDRSHNYGYTF.

CDR3 sequence (DNA): TGTGCCAGCAGCGCCTCAAGGGCTAGCGGGGTCAATGAGCAGTTCTTC. Protein product: CASSASRASGVNEQFF. The genes are TRBV2 and TRBJ2-1; 9 nucleotides match TRBD2. Losses at the gene ends were 6 bases for V and 6 bases for J; bases not matched to a gene: 12. CDR1 is SNHLY and CDR2 is FYNNEI in the germline V gene. This CDR3 has 16 residues.

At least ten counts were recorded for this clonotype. The CDR3 protein is CAIRPGQENIQYF. The CDR3 coding sequence is TGTGCCATCAGGCCGGGACAAGAAAACATTCAGTACTTC. V usage is TRBV10-3 and J usage is TRBJ2-4; tentatively, D is TRBD1 (6 bases). The germline V and J ends were trimmed by 6 bases and 5 bases, with 11 bases remaining between them. This CDR3 spans 13 amino acids. Germline assignment: CDR1 ENHRY and CDR2 SYGVKD.

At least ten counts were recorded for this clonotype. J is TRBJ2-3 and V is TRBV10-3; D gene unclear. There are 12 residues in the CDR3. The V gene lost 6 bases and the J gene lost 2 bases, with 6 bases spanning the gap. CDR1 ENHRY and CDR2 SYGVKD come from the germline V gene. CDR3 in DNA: TGTGCCATCAGATCCCCCACAGATACGCAGTATTTT. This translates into CAIRSPTDTQYF.

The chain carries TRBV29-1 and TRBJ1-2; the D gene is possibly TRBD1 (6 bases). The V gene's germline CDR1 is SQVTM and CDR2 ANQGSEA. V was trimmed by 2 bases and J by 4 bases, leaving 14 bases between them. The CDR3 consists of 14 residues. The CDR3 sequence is CSVEWGARSYGYTF. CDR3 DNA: TGCAGCGTTGAATGGGGGGCACGGAGCTATGGCTACACCTTC.

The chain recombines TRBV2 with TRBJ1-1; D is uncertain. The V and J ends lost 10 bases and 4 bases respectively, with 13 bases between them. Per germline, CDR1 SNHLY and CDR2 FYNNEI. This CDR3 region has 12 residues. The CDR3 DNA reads TGTGCCATGACGGACGGTCCCACTGAAGCTTTCTTT. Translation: CAMTDGPTEAFF.

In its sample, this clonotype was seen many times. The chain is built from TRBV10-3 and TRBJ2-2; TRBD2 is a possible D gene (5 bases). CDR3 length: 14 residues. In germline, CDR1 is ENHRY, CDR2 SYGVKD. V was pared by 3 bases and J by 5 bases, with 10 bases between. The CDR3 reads CAISELGGTGELFF. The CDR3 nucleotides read TGTGCCATCAGTGAACTAGGAGGTACCGGGGAGCTGTTTTTT.

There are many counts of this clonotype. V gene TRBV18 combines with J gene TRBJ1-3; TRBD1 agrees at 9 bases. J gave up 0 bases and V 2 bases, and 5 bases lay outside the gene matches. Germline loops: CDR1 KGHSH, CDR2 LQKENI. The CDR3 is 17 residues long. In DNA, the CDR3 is TGTGCCAGCTCACCAAGGACAGGGGTTGACTCTGGAAACACCATATATTTT. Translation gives CASSPRTGVDSGNTIYF.

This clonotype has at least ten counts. CDR3 protein: CSAAFSSGQPQHF. In DNA, the CDR3 is TGCAGTGCTGCCTTCTCGAGCGGTCAGCCCCAGCATTTT. This chain connects TRBV20-1 to TRBJ1-5; D is undetermined. The V gene's germline CDR1 is DFQATT and CDR2 SNEGSKA (reference sequence). The CDR3 spans 13 residues. The germline V and J ends were trimmed by 5 bases and 6 bases, with 14 bases remaining between them.

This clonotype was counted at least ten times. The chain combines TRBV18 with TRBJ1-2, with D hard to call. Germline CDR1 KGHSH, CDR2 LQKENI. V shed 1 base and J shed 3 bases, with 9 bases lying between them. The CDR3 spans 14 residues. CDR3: CASSPRSGDYGYTF. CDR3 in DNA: TGTGCCAGCTCACCACGTTCCGGTGACTATGGCTACACCTTC.

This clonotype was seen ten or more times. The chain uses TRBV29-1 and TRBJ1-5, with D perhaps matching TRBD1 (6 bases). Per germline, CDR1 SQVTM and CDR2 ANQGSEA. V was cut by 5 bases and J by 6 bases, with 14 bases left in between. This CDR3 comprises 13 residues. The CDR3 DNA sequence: TGCAGCGTTTCCCAGGGGCTCGGTCAGCCCCAGCATTTT. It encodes CSVSQGLGQPQHF.

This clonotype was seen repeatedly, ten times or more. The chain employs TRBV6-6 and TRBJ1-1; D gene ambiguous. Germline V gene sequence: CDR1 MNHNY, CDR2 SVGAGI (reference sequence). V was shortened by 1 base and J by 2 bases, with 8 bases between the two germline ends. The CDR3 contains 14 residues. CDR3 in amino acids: CASSYWRSNTEAFF. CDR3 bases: TGTGCCAGCAGTTACTGGCGAAGCAACACTGAAGCTTTCTTT.

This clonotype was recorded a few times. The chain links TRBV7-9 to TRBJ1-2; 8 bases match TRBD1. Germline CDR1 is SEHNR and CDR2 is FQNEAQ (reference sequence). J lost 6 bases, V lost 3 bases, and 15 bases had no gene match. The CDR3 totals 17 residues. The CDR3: CASSFRQGAETGNGYTF. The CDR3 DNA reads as TGTGCCAGCAGCTTCAGGCAGGGGGCTGAAACAGGGAATGGCTACACCTTC.

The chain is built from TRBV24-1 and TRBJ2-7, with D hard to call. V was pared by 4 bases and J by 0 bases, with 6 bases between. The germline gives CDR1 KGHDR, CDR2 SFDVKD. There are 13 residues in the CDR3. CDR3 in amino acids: CATSDRHSYEQYF. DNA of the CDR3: TGTGCCACCAGTGACAGGCACTCCTACGAGCAGTACTTC.

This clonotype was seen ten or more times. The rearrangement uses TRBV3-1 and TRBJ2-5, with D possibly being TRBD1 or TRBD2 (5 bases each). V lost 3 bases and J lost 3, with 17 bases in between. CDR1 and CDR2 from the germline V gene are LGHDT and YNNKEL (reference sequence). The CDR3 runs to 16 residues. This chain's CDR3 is CASSQKLGLGEETQYF. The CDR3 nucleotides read TGTGCCAGCAGCCAGAAGCTAGGTTTGGGGGAAGAGACCCAGTACTTC.

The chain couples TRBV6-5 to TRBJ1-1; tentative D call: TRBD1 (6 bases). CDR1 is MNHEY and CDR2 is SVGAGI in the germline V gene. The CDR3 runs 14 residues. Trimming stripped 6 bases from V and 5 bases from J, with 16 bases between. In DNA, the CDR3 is TGTGCCAGCAGCCCAGGGGCGGGAGGAACTGAAGCTTTCTTT. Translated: CASSPGAGGTEAFF.

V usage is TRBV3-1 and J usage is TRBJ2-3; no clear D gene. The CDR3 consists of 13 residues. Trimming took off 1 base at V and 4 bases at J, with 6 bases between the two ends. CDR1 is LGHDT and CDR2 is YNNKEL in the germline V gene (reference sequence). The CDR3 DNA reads TGTGCCAGCAGCCAAGGTGTCGCAGATACGCAGTATTTT. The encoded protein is CASSQGVADTQYF.

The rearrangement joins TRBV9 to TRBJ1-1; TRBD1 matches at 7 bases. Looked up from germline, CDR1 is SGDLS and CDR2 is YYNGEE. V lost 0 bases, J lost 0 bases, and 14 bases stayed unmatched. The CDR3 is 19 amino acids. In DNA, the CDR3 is TGTGCCAGCAGCGTAGGCTTCAGACAGGGATTGGACATGAACACTGAAGCTTTCTTT. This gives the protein CASSVGFRQGLDMNTEAFF.

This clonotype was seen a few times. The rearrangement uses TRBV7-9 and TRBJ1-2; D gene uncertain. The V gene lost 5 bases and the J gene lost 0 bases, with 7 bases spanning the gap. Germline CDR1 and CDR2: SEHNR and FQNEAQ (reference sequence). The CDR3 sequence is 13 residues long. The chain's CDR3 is CASSLLTNYGYTF. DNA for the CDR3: TGTGCCAGCAGCCTCCTTACTAACTATGGCTACACCTTC.

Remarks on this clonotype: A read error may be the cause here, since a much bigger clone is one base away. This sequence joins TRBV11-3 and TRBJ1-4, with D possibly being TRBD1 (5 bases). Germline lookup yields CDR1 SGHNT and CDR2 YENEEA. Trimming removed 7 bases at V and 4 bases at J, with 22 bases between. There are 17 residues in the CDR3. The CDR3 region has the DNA TGTGCCAGCACCAAAAGGGCAGGGAGGATTGGTAATGAAAAACTGTTTTTT. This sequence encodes CASTKRAGRIGNEKLFF.

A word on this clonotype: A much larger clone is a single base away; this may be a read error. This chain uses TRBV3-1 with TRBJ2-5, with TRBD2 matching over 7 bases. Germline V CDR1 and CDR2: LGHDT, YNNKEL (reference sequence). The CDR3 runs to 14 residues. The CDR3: CASSQSGALETRYF. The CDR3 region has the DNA TGTGCCAGCAGCCAAAGCGGGGCTCTAGAGACCCGGTACTTC.

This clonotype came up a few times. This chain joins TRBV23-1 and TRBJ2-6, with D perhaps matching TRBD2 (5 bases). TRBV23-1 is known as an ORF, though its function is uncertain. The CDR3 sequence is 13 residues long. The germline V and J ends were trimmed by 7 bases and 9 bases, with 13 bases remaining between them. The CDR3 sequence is CASTTLAGNVLTF. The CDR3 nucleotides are TGCGCCAGCACCACATTGGCGGGCAACGTCCTGACTTTC.

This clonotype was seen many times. CDR3 coding DNA: TGTGCCAGCAGTTTAGGAAAGTTTACAGGGAGCAATCAGCCCCAGCATTTT. This translates into CASSLGKFTGSNQPQHF. This sequence joins TRBV12-3 or TRBV12-4 and TRBJ1-5, with a possible D match to TRBD1 (6 bases). The CDR3 is 17 residues long. Between the trimmed V and J ends, which lost 1 base and 1 base, there was a span of 14 bases.

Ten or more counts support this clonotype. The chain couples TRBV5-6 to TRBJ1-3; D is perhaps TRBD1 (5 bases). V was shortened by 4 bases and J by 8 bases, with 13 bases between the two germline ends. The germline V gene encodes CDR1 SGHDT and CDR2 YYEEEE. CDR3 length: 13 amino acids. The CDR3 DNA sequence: TGTGCCAGCAGCATCGGGACCCGACACACCATATATTTT. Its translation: CASSIGTRHTIYF.